The clone carrying this T cell receptor (beta chain) was counted many times. Its antigen is as yet unknown. The data are from a study of regulatory T cells in long-lasting Graves disease. On the study more broadly: Over 5 years of antithyroid drugs with positive TSH receptor antibodies was taken to mean persistent Graves' disease.

General study results and limits: Accuracy was possibly reduced by small sample size.

Investigators prepared the TCR beta libraries by applying iRepertoire HTBI primers and Arm-PCR of CDR3 regions. TCRdb re-called the multiplex PCR reads with MiXCR, one entry per CDR3 protein. The table includes under 500,000 distinct CDR3 sequences, under 25% detected once. Time point meaning: persistent/refractory GD, antithyroid drugs over 5 years with positive TRAb. RNA from PBMCs was the source of the TCR library. Sequenced here: peripheral blood mononuclear cells (PBMCs), sampled when the disease was refractory, from a patient treated with antithyroid drugs. The TCR was taken from a female donor with Graves disease.

CDR3 sequence (DNA): TGTGCCAGCAGCTTAGCGGGCCTAGCGGGAGTATACGAGCAGTACTTC. Encoded protein: CASSLAGLAGVYEQYF. The gene calls are TRBV7-2 and TRBJ2-7; TRBD2 matches at 10 bases. CDR1 and CDR2 (germline): SGHTA, FQGNSA. V lost 0 bases, J lost 4 bases, and 6 bases stayed unmatched. CDR3 length: 16 amino acids.